This T cell receptor beta chain was identified in a study of identical twins (dated by TCRdb to the mid-2010s). A note on the overall study: To test whether fetal clonotypes persist, this study deep-sequenced TCR alpha and beta repertoires from monozygotic twins, from unrelated adults of various ages, and from cord blood. To rule out contamination, replicate twin experiments were performed at different times with different library preparation protocols.

What the work shows at the level of the full study, not this receptor alone: Zero-insertion analyses could be partly confounded by invariant T cells such as MAIT and iNKT, although diverse VJ usage argued against such confounding for most clonotypes. Excess twin sharing in beta out-of-frame sequences was weaker because fewer shared sequences lowered the signal-to-noise ratio. Out-of-frame TCR alpha sharing in monozygotic twins was systematically underestimated by recombination models, whereas sharing between unrelated individuals was in agreement with the recombination models. Out-of-frame TCR alpha sequences shared between twins showed an excess of low generation-probability sequences compared with coincidental sharing between unrelated individuals. Abundant cord blood beta clonotypes carried fewer insertions; young adult naive repertoires showed a weaker similar trend, while memory repertoires showed none. Because the same donors could not be followed over many years, conclusions were based on cross-sectional statistical analysis.

All donors were healthy Caucasians. Three pairs of female monozygotic twins, all aged about 18 to 29 years, were included in the twin cohort. RNA for TCR libraries was isolated from peripheral blood mononuclear cells. Receptor libraries were prepared by 5' RACE. The reads were generated on an Illumina HiSeq 2000. Template switching introduced a universal primer binding site; the final cDNA contained a unique molecular identifier, enabling accurate counting of TCR cDNA molecules. Specific primers in the conserved constant-segment region were used to synthesize first-strand cDNA for the TCR alpha and beta chains. Each cDNA library was double barcoded, with a SMART-Mk sample barcode plus Illumina barcodes, to control for contamination. TruSeq adapter sequences and Illumina sample barcodes were added in two successive PCR steps. The TCR alpha and beta cDNA libraries were sequenced on the Illumina HiSeq platform using custom primers. The published analysis was carried out like this. Raw reads were processed with MiGEC to extract unique molecular identifiers, and MiXCR was used to determine CDR3 positions. For each individual, recombination models were inferred using an EM algorithm with the repgenHMM and IGoR tools. The tcR package in R was used for shared clonotype analysis, with sharing normalized by the product of cloneset sizes. To study raw recombination without the effects of thymic and clonal selection, out-of-frame nonproductive sequences were analyzed. The public sequencing data were trimmed at Q25 with fastp and processed into clonotypes with MiXCR by TCRdb, which kept only in-frame beta chains. One record per CDR3 amino acid sequence lists the most common genes and DNA. TCRdb's processing, not the authors', yielded these V and J calls. This sample lists some 560,000 distinct CDR3 sequences; 9.5% to 10% were detected once. The ten biggest clones cover under 3.5% of the sample.

This clonotype has more than one count but fewer than ten. Which antigen it targets is not known. No base quality values were provided; no much bigger clone lies one nucleotide off. Reading the germline V gene gives CDR1 SGHRS and CDR2 YFSETQ. From the cysteine up to the phenylalanine, the CDR3 has a length of 15 residues. CDR3 DNA only is kept here, 45 bases in frame from base 1. V is pruned by 4 bases and J by 7 bases, leaving 9 bases of the junction without a gene match. The sample also formed part of further work on yellow fever vaccine responses in identical twins. Looking at the second paper: According to the authors, in identical twins the way T cells responded to vaccination appeared partly convergent and partly personalized. The study precisely tracked vaccine-responding T cell clones in identical twins.

The chain is encoded by TRBV5-1 joined to TRBJ2-1; 9 bases in between match TRBD1. Input material: PBMCs. This TCR was recovered from a young woman in good health. The CDR3 reads CASSIGTGNLNEQFF. The nucleotide sequence is given as TGCGCCAGCAGCATCGGGACAGGGAATCTGAATGAGCAGTTCTTC.